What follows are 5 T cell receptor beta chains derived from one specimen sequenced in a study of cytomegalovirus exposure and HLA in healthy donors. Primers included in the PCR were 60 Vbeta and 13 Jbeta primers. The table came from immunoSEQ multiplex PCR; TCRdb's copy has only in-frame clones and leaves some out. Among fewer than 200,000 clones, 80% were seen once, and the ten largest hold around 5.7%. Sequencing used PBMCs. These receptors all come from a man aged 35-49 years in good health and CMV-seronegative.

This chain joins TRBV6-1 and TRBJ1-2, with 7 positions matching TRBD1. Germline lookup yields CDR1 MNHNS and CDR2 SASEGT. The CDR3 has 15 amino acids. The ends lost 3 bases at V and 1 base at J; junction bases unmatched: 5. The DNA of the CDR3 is TGTGCCAGCAGTGAGCCGACAGGGTTTAACTATGGCTACACCTTC. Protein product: CASSEPTGFNYGYTF.

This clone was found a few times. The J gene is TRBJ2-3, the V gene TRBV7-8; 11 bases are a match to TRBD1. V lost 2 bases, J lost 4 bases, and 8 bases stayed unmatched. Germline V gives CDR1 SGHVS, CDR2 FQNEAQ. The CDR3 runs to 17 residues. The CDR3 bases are TGTGCCAGCAGCTTACCCTTTGGACAGGGGGCTGCAGATACGCAGTATTTT. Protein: CASSLPFGQGAADTQYF.

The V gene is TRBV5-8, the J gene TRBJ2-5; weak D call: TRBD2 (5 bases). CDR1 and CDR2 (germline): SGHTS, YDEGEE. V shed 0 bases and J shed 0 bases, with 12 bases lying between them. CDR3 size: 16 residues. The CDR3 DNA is TGTGCCAGCAGCTTGGGTTTGGGAGACAACCAAGAGACCCAGTACTTC. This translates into CASSLGLGDNQETQYF.

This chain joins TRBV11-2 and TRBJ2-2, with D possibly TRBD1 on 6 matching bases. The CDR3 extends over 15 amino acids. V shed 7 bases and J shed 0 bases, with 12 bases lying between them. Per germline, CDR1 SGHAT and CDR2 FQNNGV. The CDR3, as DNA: TGTGCCAGCACGTGGACAGCCGCGAACACCGGGGAGCTGTTTTTT. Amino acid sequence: CASTWTAANTGELFF.

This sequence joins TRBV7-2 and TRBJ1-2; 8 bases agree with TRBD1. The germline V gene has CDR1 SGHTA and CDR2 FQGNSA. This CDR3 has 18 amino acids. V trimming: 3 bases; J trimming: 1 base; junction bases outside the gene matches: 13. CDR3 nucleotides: TGTGCCAGCAGCTTCTTCGGACAGGGTACCGGTTATAACTATGGCTACACCTTC. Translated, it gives CASSFFGQGTGYNYGYTF.